These 8 T cell receptor beta chains were all obtained from the same sample, sequenced in a study of naive and memory T cell subsets. Ligated cDNA underwent four rounds of PCR with nested alpha and beta constant region primers and SP2. One entry per CDR3 protein, called by TCRdb with MiXCR from the 5' RACE reads. The top ten hold about a tenth of the sample, which has roughly 56,000 distinct CDR3 sequences, about 7% seen once. An oligonucleotide containing a UMI was ligated to the 3' end of TCR cDNA. The origin of the receptors is a male donor in good health.

This clonotype showed up many times. The chain links TRBV12-5 to TRBJ1-2; weak D call: TRBD1 (6 bases). The CDR3 is made up of 13 amino acids. Trimming removed 2 bases at V and 3 bases at J, with 7 bases between. Germline V gives CDR1 LGHNT, CDR2 FRNRAP. The CDR3 region is CASGLSGDYGYTF. DNA for the CDR3: TGTGCTAGTGGTTTGTCAGGGGACTATGGCTACACCTTC. Full variable domain (rest looked up from reference TRBV12-5 and TRBJ1-2): DARVTQTPRHKVTEMGQEVTMRCQPILGHNTVFWYRQTMMQGLELLAYFRNRAPLDDSGMPKDRFSAEMPDATLATLKIQPSEPRDSAVYFCASGLSGDYGYTFGSGTRLTVV.

V usage is TRBV5-1 and J usage is TRBJ1-2, with a tentative D call TRBD1 (5 bases). Germline V CDR1 and CDR2: SGHRS, YFSETQ. The CDR3 consists of 14 residues. V was pared by 2 bases and J by 6 bases, with 14 bases between. The CDR3 coding sequence is TGCGCCAGCAGCTTAGGACAAGTCTACGATGGCTACACCTTC. Translation: CASSLGQVYDGYTF.

In its sample, this clonotype was seen many times. This CDR3 reads CASSLVPSGSSYEQYF. The CDR3 bases are TGTGCCAGCAGCTTAGTCCCTAGCGGGAGCTCCTACGAGCAGTACTTC. The chain has TRBV7-9 and TRBJ2-7; 10 positions match TRBD2. The CDR3 has 16 residues. Germline trimming cut 1 base from V and 0 bases from J; bases unmatched to any gene: 3. Germline V gene lookup returns CDR1 SEHNR and CDR2 FQNEAQ (reference sequence). The full variable domain, rest sourced from reference TRBV7-9 and TRBJ2-7, is DTGVSQNPRHKITKRGQNVTFRCDPISEHNRLYWYRQTLGQGPEFLTYFQNEAQLEKSRLLSDRFSAERPKGSFSTLEIQRTEQGDSAMYLCASSLVPSGSSYEQYFGPGTRLTVT.

This clonotype has at least ten counts. CDR3 in DNA: TGCAGCGTTGAAATACAGAACACTGAAGCTTTCTTT. Translated, it gives CSVEIQNTEAFF. This chain links TRBV29-1 with TRBJ1-1, with no clear D. The V gene lost 2 bases and the J gene lost 1 base, with 5 bases spanning the gap. This CDR3 is built from 12 residues. Germline V gene lookup returns CDR1 SQVTM and CDR2 ANQGSEA.

In this sample, this clonotype turned up many times. This chain joins TRBV29-1 and TRBJ2-3; D unresolved. Germline-derived CDR1 and CDR2 are SQVTM and ANQGSEA. The CDR3 loop spans 14 amino acids. V was pared by 4 bases and J by 1 base, with 12 bases between. The CDR3 is CSVGLEPGTDTQYF. Written as DNA, the CDR3 is TGCAGCGTTGGTCTGGAGCCGGGCACAGATACGCAGTATTTT.

The rearrangement joins TRBV7-2 to TRBJ2-5; D might be TRBD1 (5 bases). V dropped 5 bases and J dropped 7 bases, with 14 bases sitting between them. The CDR3 sequence is 13 residues long. Germline V CDR1 and CDR2: SGHTA, FQGNSA. The CDR3 loop is CASSQDQGRTQYF. As DNA, the CDR3 is TGTGCCAGCAGCCAAGACCAGGGAAGGACCCAGTACTTC.

This clonotype was counted at least ten times. This chain connects TRBV6-5 to TRBJ2-3; D gene uncertain. CDR1 is MNHEY, CDR2 SVGAGI, per germline. This CDR3 region has 17 residues. V lost 3 bases, J lost 2 bases, and 18 bases lay in between. The CDR3 spells CASSYIHTASLTDTQYF. CDR3 bases: TGTGCCAGCAGTTATATTCATACGGCAAGCCTCACAGATACGCAGTATTTT.

This clonotype was picked up many times. This chain joins TRBV5-6 and TRBJ1-5; D is ambiguous. Germline CDR1 SGHDT, CDR2 YYEEEE. Trimming removed 4 bases at V and 4 bases at J, with 15 bases between. The length of the CDR3 is 15 residues. The CDR3 spells CASSRWSGKNQPQHF. In DNA, the CDR3 is TGTGCCAGCAGCCGGTGGTCGGGAAAGAATCAGCCCCAGCATTTT.